This T cell receptor (beta chain) was sequenced during a study of blood T cell repertoires in COVID-19. Measured with immunoSEQ multiplex PCR; TCRdb has only the in-frame clones, and not every one. The repertoire holds approximately 150,000 clones, with about 84% as singletons. CDR1 SGDLS and CDR2 YYNGEE come from the germline V gene. V was pared by 4 bases and J by 3 bases, with 12 bases between. The CDR3 consists of 14 residues. This chain joins TRBV9 and TRBJ2-3; TRBD2 is a possible D gene (5 bases). The TCR was taken from a woman between 40 and 50 years old with acute COVID-19. The sequencing input was PBMCs or T cells enriched from blood (not recorded which). The CDR3 sequence is CASSPSGETDTQYF. The DNA for the CDR3 is TGTGCCAGCAGCCCAAGCGGTGAAACAGATACGCAGTATTTT.